This TCR beta chain was retrieved from a study of T cells in Graves' hyperthyroidism and ophthalmopathy. Across the whole study: Before any treatment, at initial diagnosis, peripheral blood was collected.

Patients counted as stable if ophthalmopathy did not develop within 18 months. Aged 18 to 65, the patients had hyperthyroidism that was newly diagnosed and had lasted under 2 months. Uncontrolled infection, other autoimmune disease, pregnancy or lactation led to exclusion. RNA transcripts were the template for amplifying TCR beta CDR3 regions. Primed by the HTBI set, a first-round RT-PCR was run on the TCR CDR3. TCRdb used MiXCR to reprocess the multiplex PCR reads, holding one entry per CDR3 protein. The profile shows about 590,000 distinct CDR3 sequences, 15% to 17% of them singletons. With V trimmed by 0 bases and J by 5 bases, 2 bases remained unmatched. The CDR3 is made up of 15 amino acids. Per the germline V gene, CDR1 is SGDLS and CDR2 is YYNGEE.

Material: blood. This TCR was recovered from a woman in her 30s with Graves' hyperthyroidism. The V call is TRBV9, the J call TRBJ1-6; 7 bases are a match to TRBD1. The CDR3 bases are TGTGCCAGCAGCGTAGTAGGGACAGATAATTCACCCCTCCACTTT. As protein: CASSVVGTDNSPLHF.